The clone carrying this T cell receptor beta chain was seen many times. Its target is unknown. TCRdb re-called the 5' RACE reads through MiXCR, storing one row per CDR3 protein. The table shows some 300,000 distinct CDR3 sequences, with about 12% occurring only once. This sample was taken from a study of identical twins. Study-level findings and limits: Fewer insertions were carried by abundant cord blood beta clonotypes, but none was seen in memory repertoires.

The J segment lost 4 bases and the V segment lost 4 bases, leaving 5 bases of the junction unmatched. There are 15 residues in the CDR3. The V gene's germline CDR1 is LNHNV and CDR2 YYDKDF (reference sequence). The same data also went into a second study, on yellow fever vaccine responses in identical twins.

The gene calls are TRBV15 and TRBJ2-1, with 9 bases aligning to TRBD2. Sequenced sample: CD8+ T cells sorted from blood. The receptor's source is a young woman in good health. For the CDR3, the DNA is TGTGCCACCAGCATTGGGCTAGCGGGGTACAATGAGCAGTTCTTC. Protein: CATSIGLAGYNEQFF. Based on the CDR3 plus reference TRBV15 and TRBJ2-1, the full variable domain is DAMVIQNPRYQVTQFGKPVTLSCSQTLNHNVMYWYQQKSSQAPKLLFHYYDKDFNNEADTPDNFQSRRPNTSFCFLDIRSPGLGDTAMYLCATSIGLAGYNEQFFGPGTRLTVL.